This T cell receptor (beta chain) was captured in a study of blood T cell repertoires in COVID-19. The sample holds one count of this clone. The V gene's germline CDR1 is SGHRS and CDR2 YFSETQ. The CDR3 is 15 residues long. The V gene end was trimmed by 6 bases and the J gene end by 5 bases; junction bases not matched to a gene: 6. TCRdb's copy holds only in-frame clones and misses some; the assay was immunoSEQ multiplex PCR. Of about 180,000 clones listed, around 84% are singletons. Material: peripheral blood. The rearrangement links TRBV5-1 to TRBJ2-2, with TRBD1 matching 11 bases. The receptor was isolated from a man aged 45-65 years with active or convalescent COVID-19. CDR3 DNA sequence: TGCGCCAGCATGGGGACAGGGGGATTTACCGGGGAGCTGTTTTTT. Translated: CASMGTGGFTGELFF.